The 21 T cell receptor beta chains in this list originate from one sample, sequenced in a study of cytomegalovirus exposure and HLA in healthy donors. The study ran its PCR with 60 Vbeta and 13 Jbeta primers. The method was immunoSEQ multiplex PCR; TCRdb's version includes in-frame clones alone and lacks a portion of them. The repertoire holds around 120,000 clones, 65% to 80% seen once, with about 29% in the top ten. The sequenced sample consisted of PBMCs. These receptors originate from a man aged 55 to 70 in good health and CMV-seropositive.

This chain connects TRBV7-8 to TRBJ2-1, with 8 bases lining up with TRBD1. The trim removed 7 bases at V and 10 bases at J, leaving 6 bases unmatched. This CDR3 contains 12 residues. Germline V gene lookup returns CDR1 SGHVS and CDR2 FQNEAQ. The CDR3 reads CASNQGAGEQFF. CDR3 sequence (DNA): TGTGCCAGCAACCAGGGGGCTGGAGAGCAGTTCTTC.

This chain's CDR3 is CASSPAGAGNQPQHF. The CDR3 region has the DNA TGTGCCAGCAGTCCCGCAGGGGCGGGCAATCAGCCCCAGCATTTT. The chain links TRBV27 to TRBJ1-5; possibly TRBD1 for D (6 bases). The CDR3 spans 15 residues. V lost 5 bases and J 2 bases, leaving 13 bases between the germline ends. CDR1 and CDR2 (germline): MNHEY, SMNVEV (reference sequence).

This chain connects TRBV18 to TRBJ1-3; possible D gene TRBD1, 5 bases. Trimming took 1 base from V and 0 from J, leaving 13 bases between them. This CDR3 contains 17 residues. The germline CDR1 and CDR2 sequences are KGHSH and LQKENI. The DNA for the CDR3 is TGTGCCAGCTCACCACTCCGCCCAGGGCCCTCTGGAAACACCATATATTTT. This encodes CASSPLRPGPSGNTIYF. The complete variable domain, with remaining parts taken from reference TRBV18 and TRBJ1-3, reads NAGVMQNPRHLVRRRGQEARLRCSPMKGHSHVYWYRQLPEEGLKFMVYLQKENIIDESGMPKERFSAEFPKEGPSILRIQQVVRGDSAAYFCASSPLRPGPSGNTIYFGEGSWLTVV.

This chain links TRBV14 with TRBJ1-2; the D is unclear. The V and J ends lost 0 bases and 4 bases respectively, with 15 bases between them. This CDR3 comprises 16 residues. The V gene's germline CDR1 is SGHDN and CDR2 FVKESK. Written as DNA, the CDR3 is TGTGCCAGCAGCCAAGAATCCGGGGTTGCAGGCTATGGCTACACCTTC. Protein product: CASSQESGVAGYGYTF.

The CDR3: CASSPGGFTGELFF. In DNA, the CDR3 is TGTGCCAGCAGCCCCGGCGGGTTTACCGGGGAGCTGTTTTTT. The rearrangement joins TRBV14 to TRBJ2-2; D is perhaps TRBD2 (5 bases). The CDR3 is made up of 14 amino acids. Per germline, CDR1 SGHDN and CDR2 FVKESK. Trimming cost V 4 bases and J 5 bases, with 11 bases left between them.

The J gene is TRBJ2-7, the V gene TRBV6-1, with D perhaps matching TRBD1 (6 bases). The ends were cut back, 4 bases at V and 0 bases at J, with 10 bases in the middle. The CDR3 runs to 14 residues. Germline lookup yields CDR1 MNHNS and CDR2 SASEGT. The CDR3 region has the DNA TGTGCCAGCAGTGGCAGGGGCCCCTCCTACGAGCAGTACTTC. Its translation: CASSGRGPSYEQYF.

The V call is TRBV7-9, the J call TRBJ1-1; D uncertain. The CDR3 runs to 15 residues. V lost 0 bases, J lost 0 bases, and 8 bases lay in between. Germline CDR1 reads SEHNR; CDR2 reads FQNEAQ (reference sequence). This CDR3 is CASSLAGDVNTEAFF. Written as DNA, the CDR3 is TGTGCCAGCAGCTTAGCCGGGGATGTGAACACTGAAGCTTTCTTT.

This clone was picked up a small number of times. V usage is TRBV19 and J usage is TRBJ2-7; D is possibly TRBD2 (6 bases). This CDR3 contains 15 residues. The V gene lost 9 bases and the J gene lost 4 bases, with 22 bases spanning the gap. Per the germline V gene, CDR1 is LNHDA and CDR2 is SQIVND (reference sequence). The CDR3 reads CASSLAASEKYEQYF. CDR3 nucleotides: TGTGCCAGCAGCTTGGCGGCTAGCGAGAAATACGAGCAGTACTTC.

The chain combines TRBV9 with TRBJ1-6; D gene uncertain. There are 15 residues in the CDR3. V was pared by 0 bases and J by 7 bases, with 11 bases between. Germline CDR1 reads SGDLS; CDR2 reads YYNGEE. The CDR3 loop is CASSVDGRMNSPLHF. The CDR3 DNA follows: TGTGCCAGCAGCGTAGATGGGAGGATGAATTCACCCCTCCACTTT.

V usage is TRBV7-9 and J usage is TRBJ2-7; tentatively, D is TRBD2 (6 bases). CDR1 is SEHNR, CDR2 FQNEAQ, per germline (reference sequence). The V end was cut by 5 bases, the J end by 7 bases, with 15 bases between. The CDR3 length is 13 residues. The CDR3 region is CASSLQTLAEQYF. The CDR3 region has the DNA TGTGCCAGCAGCCTCCAGACCCTAGCGGAGCAGTACTTC.

This chain connects TRBV5-1 to TRBJ2-5; the D is unclear. V shed 0 bases and J shed 4 bases, with 10 bases lying between them. The germline V gene encodes CDR1 SGHRS and CDR2 YFSETQ. This CDR3 has 14 amino acids. The CDR3 DNA reads as TGCGCCAGCAGCTTGGGAGCAGGTTCAGAGACCCAGTACTTC. Protein product: CASSLGAGSETQYF.

The chain uses TRBV7-8 and TRBJ1-5; D ambiguous. The CDR3 runs to 16 residues. V lost 0 bases, J lost 0 bases, and 9 bases lay in between. Germline assignment: CDR1 SGHVS and CDR2 FQNEAQ. The CDR3 DNA reads TGTGCCAGCAGCTTAGCACTGGTTTTTAGCAATCAGCCCCAGCATTTT. It encodes CASSLALVFSNQPQHF.

The V call is TRBV4-1, the J call TRBJ2-4, with TRBD1 matching 7 bases. Germline V gene data show CDR1 as MGHRA and CDR2 as YSYEKL. This CDR3 region has 18 residues. V lost 1 base and J lost 0; bases outside the gene matches: 9. DNA of the CDR3: TGCGCCAGCAGCCAAGGTGGGGCGACAGGGACAGCCAAAAACATTCAGTACTTC. Amino acids: CASSQGGATGTAKNIQYF.

J is TRBJ1-2 and V is TRBV5-1, with a weak D call TRBD1 (5 bases). The CDR3 is made up of 13 amino acids. Germline V gene lookup returns CDR1 SGHRS and CDR2 YFSETQ. V was clipped by 0 bases and J by 2 bases, with 5 bases between them. The CDR3 sequence is CASSLDRNYGYTF. As DNA, the CDR3 is TGCGCCAGCAGCTTGGACAGGAACTATGGCTACACCTTC.

This chain links TRBV6-1 with TRBJ1-5, with 10 nucleotides matching TRBD1. This CDR3 region has 16 residues. With V trimmed by 2 bases and J by 4 bases, 5 bases remained unmatched. Germline loops: CDR1 MNHNS, CDR2 SASEGT. The CDR3 DNA is TGTGCCAGCAGTGAACCGGGACAGGGGACTAATCAGCCCCAGCATTTT. This codes for CASSEPGQGTNQPQHF.

The rearrangement uses TRBV4-1 and TRBJ2-2; 13 nucleotides agree with TRBD2. This CDR3 region has 15 residues. Trimming removed 4 bases from V and 6 bases from J; junction bases left unmatched: 2. Germline CDR1 is MGHRA and CDR2 is YSYEKL. This chain's CDR3 is CASSRGLAGAGELFF. The DNA of the CDR3 is TGCGCCAGCAGCCGAGGACTAGCGGGAGCCGGGGAGCTGTTTTTT.

This clone is a singleton in its sample. The chain has TRBV6-1 and TRBJ1-2; 9 bases are a match to TRBD1. The CDR3 totals 13 residues. CDR1 and CDR2 (germline): MNHNS, SASEGT. The V and J ends lost 4 bases and 4 bases, in that order; junction bases with no gene match: 1. The CDR3 DNA sequence: TGTGCCAGCAGTGCGGGACAGGGCTATGGCTACACCTTC. This codes for CASSAGQGYGYTF.

The rearrangement links TRBV28 to TRBJ2-7; TRBD2 matches 11 bases. The J segment lost 0 bases and the V segment lost 6 bases, leaving 7 bases of the junction unmatched. The germline V gene encodes CDR1 MDHEN and CDR2 SYDVKM. CDR3 length: 16 residues. CDR3 in DNA: TGTGCCAGCAGCCAAATACTAGCGGGGGACTCCTACGAGCAGTACTTC. It specifies CASSQILAGDSYEQYF.

The rearrangement links TRBV4-1 to TRBJ1-1; D unresolved. Deletions cut 4 bases from V and 5 bases from J, with 11 bases between. Germline assignment: CDR1 MGHRA and CDR2 YSYEKL. The CDR3 covers 13 residues. CDR3 bases: TGCGCCAGCAGCCTAAGCGGACGGACTGAAGCTTTCTTT. Its protein product is CASSLSGRTEAFF.

CDR3 coding DNA: TGTGCCAGCAGCGGACGACTAGCGCCCTACAATGAGCAGTTCTTC. This encodes CASSGRLAPYNEQFF. The gene calls are TRBV9 and TRBJ2-1; 8 nucleotides agree with TRBD2. This CDR3 has 15 residues. After removal of 3 bases from V and 2 bases from J, the junction contained 4 bases not matched to a gene. Germline CDR1 and CDR2: SGDLS and YYNGEE.

Regarding this clone: A junction end diverges from the germline sequence, so it may reflect a read error. The chain links TRBV4-1 to TRBJ2-2; 7 positions match TRBD1. There are 16 residues in the CDR3. Germline V gives CDR1 MGHRA, CDR2 YSYEKL. The CDR3 region has the DNA TGCGCCAACAGCCAAGAGGGGGCCATCAACACCGGGGAGCTGTTTTTT. This codes for CANSQEGAINTGELFF.